This TCR beta chain was captured by sequencing in a study of CD8 T cells in ankylosing spondylitis. Points from the study as a whole: Seemingly distinctive of ankylosing spondylitis blood was a TCR beta motif formed by eight highly homologous variants. Matched synovial fluid from ankylosing spondylitis patients was reported to be enriched for disease-linked clones. Some motif variants were previously reported in reactive arthritis synovial fluid and blood.

Molecular-barcoded quantitative 5'-RACE produced these TCR beta libraries. TCRdb itself ran the 5' RACE reads through MiXCR, one entry per CDR3 protein. Seen here are about 440,000 distinct CDR3 sequences, about a sixth observed once, and the top ten hold just over 1%. Concerning this clonotype: The antigen is not known.

V gave up 3 bases and J gave up 0 bases, with 12 bases separating them. This CDR3 contains 15 residues. Sequenced sample: blood, either unsorted or a sorted T cell fraction (not recorded which). The chain combines TRBV12-3 or TRBV12-4 with TRBJ2-7, with D uncertain. The TCR comes from a male donor with ankylosing spondylitis. The CDR3 DNA is TGTGCCAGCAGTTTCCTGTTAGGCAGCTCCTACGAGCAGTACTTC. Its protein product is CASSFLLGSSYEQYF.